A selection of T cell receptor beta chains follows, all from one sample in a study of T cell repertoires in aging, cancer and after chemotherapy. Using its own MiXCR run on the multiplex PCR reads, TCRdb lists one record per CDR3 protein. Of about 2,900 distinct CDR3 sequences detected, roughly 31% appear once; the ten largest clones hold around 3.7%. Sequenced input: blood. These receptors were collected from a human donor with a solid tumor. Each CDR3 is given with its conserved first and last residue. A D gene is named only where the DNA matches it firmly. The size field is filled for only some rows; it gives once, few, many or a size class.

large	15	TRBD2	TRBV30	TRBJ2-1	CAWSVTSGAYNEQFF	TGTGCCTGGAGTGTAACCAGCGGGGCCTACAATGAGCAGTTCTTC
-	15	-	TRBV20-1	TRBJ2-5	CSAIFLTGRQETQYF	TGCAGTGCTATCTTCTTAACAGGGCGTCAAGAGACCCAGTACTTC
-	16	TRBD2	TRBV19	TRBJ2-7	CASSTPTSGSSYEQYF	TGTGCCAGTAGTACTCCGACTAGCGGGAGCTCCTACGAGCAGTACTTC
-	14	-	TRBV11-2	TRBJ2-7	CASRLPGREREQYF	TGTGCCAGCAGACTGCCGGGACGGGAACGTGAGCAGTACTTC
medium-sized	15	TRBD1	TRBV20-1	TRBJ1-1	CSADVTGRGNTEAFF	TGCAGTGCTGACGTGACAGGGCGTGGGAACACTGAAGCTTTCTTT
-	17	-	TRBV28	TRBJ1-1	CASSQQSGVGRNTEAFF	TGTGCCAGCAGTCAACAATCAGGTGTTGGGAGGAACACTGAAGCTTTCTTT
-	14	TRBD1	TRBV5-5	TRBJ2-7	CASSLGTDFAEQYF	TGTGCCAGCAGCCTAGGGACAGATTTCGCCGAGCAGTACTTC
-	15	-	TRBV12-3/TRBV12-4	TRBJ2-1	CASTITGSIYNEQFF	TGTGCCAGCACCATAACAGGGAGTATCTACAATGAGCAGTTCTTC
-	9	-	TRBV7-9	TRBJ2-3	CASEDTQYF	TGTGCCAGCGAGGATACGCAGTATTTT
large	13	-	TRBV6-5	TRBJ1-2	CASSSRGRYGYTF	TGTGCCAGCAGTTCTCGAGGGCGCTATGGCTACACCTTC
-	17	-	TRBV27	TRBJ1-2	CASSLVSQGLGGYGYTF	TGTGCCAGCAGTTTGGTTTCGCAGGGACTAGGAGGCTATGGCTACACCTTC
-	12	-	TRBV12-3/TRBV12-4	TRBJ2-7	CASSLGIYEQYF	TGTGCCAGCAGTTTAGGGATCTACGAGCAGTACTTC
-	13	-	TRBV6-5	TRBJ2-3	CASGLGHTDTQYF	TGTGCCAGCGGTTTGGGGCACACAGATACGCAGTATTTT
-	15	-	TRBV20-1	TRBJ2-5	CSAIFLTGRQETHYF	TGCAGTGCTATCTTCTTAACAGGGCGTCAAGAGACCCATTACTTC
medium-sized	13	TRBD2	TRBV6-1	TRBJ2-7	CASTSGNLDEQYF	TGTGCCAGCACGAGCGGGAACTTAGACGAGCAGTACTTC
-	15	TRBD1	TRBV15	TRBJ2-3	CATSLRTGNTDTQYF	TGTGCCACCAGCCTGCGGACAGGCAACACAGATACGCAGTATTTT
-	16	-	TRBV7-2	TRBJ2-2	CAISERTNNMAGELFF	TGTGCTATATCCGAGAGGACAAACAATATGGCCGGGGAGCTGTTTTTT
-	15	-	TRBV10-3	TRBJ2-5	CAISESPSRQETQYF	TGTGCCATCAGTGAGTCACCATCCAGACAAGAGACCCAGTACTTC
medium-sized	15	TRBD2	TRBV10-3	TRBJ2-3	CAISVEAGVQDTQYF	TGTGCCATCAGTGTTGAGGCGGGAGTACAAGATACGCAGTATTTT
-	20	TRBD1	TRBV6-4	TRBJ1-4	CASSPHPPGQGLPRSEKLFF	TGTGCCAGCAGTCCCCACCCTCCGGGACAGGGCTTACCGAGGAGTGAAAAACTGTTTTTT